These T cell receptor beta chains were read from a single sample in a study of blood T cell repertoires in COVID-19. Data came from immunoSEQ multiplex PCR; TCRdb stores just in-frame clones and leaves some out. The data contain 120,000 to 150,000 clones, approximately 83% of them seen just once; the ten biggest clones take up about 8%. The sequencing input was peripheral blood. The receptors were gathered from a woman between 55 and 75 years old with COVID-19, enrolled during active disease. CDR3s leave out the opening cysteine and the closing phenylalanine or tryptophan.

length: 12; V: TRBV19; J: TRBJ2-1; CDR3: ASSIRTSHNEQF
length: 12; V: TRBV5-1; J: TRBJ1-5; CDR3: ASSLGDGNQPQH
length: 13; V: TRBV6-5; J: TRBJ2-1; CDR3: ASSYSEVVRNEQF
length: 13; V: TRBV5-1; J: TRBJ2-7; CDR3: ASSANSVRAYEQY
length: 12; V: TRBV6-5; J: TRBJ1-3; CDR3: ASNPTGNRNTIY
length: 13; V: TRBV5-4; J: TRBJ1-1; CDR3: ASSLVPAVNTEAF
length: 12; V: TRBV27; J: TRBJ2-2; CDR3: ASSLGHFTGELF
length: 13; V: TRBV11-1; J: TRBJ2-7; CDR3: ASSLDGQGSYEQY
length: 12; V: TRBV11-2; J: TRBJ2-7; CDR3: ASSGEGRAYEQY
length: 10; V: TRBV10-3; J: TRBJ2-1; CDR3: AISDKRWEQF
length: 15; V: TRBV7-2; J: TRBJ2-7; CDR3: ASSLEMGQPISYEQY
length: 16; V: TRBV18; J: TRBJ2-1; CDR3: ASSPFETSGSSYNEQF
length: 12; V: TRBV30; J: TRBJ2-1; CDR3: AWSADGQYNEQF
length: 14; V: TRBV19; J: TRBJ1-4; CDR3: ASSSGHLATNEKLF
length: 13; V: TRBV10-2; J: TRBJ2-2; CDR3: ASREHRGDTGELF
length: 10; V: TRBV29-1; J: TRBJ1-1; CDR3: SVVLRGTEAF
length: 14; V: TRBV7-3; J: TRBJ2-2; CDR3: ASSLAGGPATGELF
length: 12; V: TRBV10-3; J: TRBJ2-7; CDR3: AISPSSGGQEQY
length: 13; V: TRBV19; J: TRBJ2-1; CDR3: ASSPRWSGYNEQF
length: 11; V: TRBV19; J: TRBJ1-1; CDR3: ASSGQGGTEAF
length: 14; V: TRBV18; J: TRBJ1-5; CDR3: ASSPGTPDSNQPQH
length: 14; V: TRBV27; J: TRBJ2-6; CDR3: ASSFARDSGANVLT
length: 11; V: TRBV6-5; J: TRBJ1-1; CDR3: ASSRHRVTEAF
length: 14; V: TRBV9; J: TRBJ2-1; CDR3: ASSVVGDRGRDEQF
length: 11; V: TRBV10-2; J: TRBJ1-3; CDR3: ARKTGAWNTIY
length: 13; V: TRBV4-2; J: TRBJ1-4; CDR3: ASSSQDGYEEKLF
length: 13; V: TRBV11-2; J: TRBJ1-1; CDR3: ASSLPRGQLIEAF
length: 12; V: TRBV5-6; J: TRBJ1-2; CDR3: ASSLVGAAYGYT
length: 16; V: TRBV3-1/TRBV3-2; J: TRBJ1-2; CDR3: ASILQGVQGTVVHGYT
length: 13; V: TRBV4-2; J: TRBJ2-7; CDR3: ASSPPGGNSYEQY
length: 13; V: TRBV6-1; J: TRBJ1-1; CDR3: ASSEWSGEGTEAF
length: 12; V: TRBV5-4; J: TRBJ2-7; CDR3: ASSTDRANYEQY
length: 13; V: TRBV7-3; J: TRBJ1-1; CDR3: ASSLNGGANTEAF
length: 13; V: TRBV2; J: TRBJ1-2; CDR3: ASRGQGAFGPGYT
length: 10; V: TRBV5-1; J: TRBJ2-7; CDR3: ASSLQGYEQY
length: 12; V: TRBV9; J: TRBJ2-7; CDR3: ASSVDGRHYEQY
length: 17; V: TRBV2; J: TRBJ2-1; CDR3: ASSQSPGTGMGSYNEQF
length: 14; V: TRBV9; J: TRBJ2-3; CDR3: ASSVGTSGSGDTQY
length: 13; V: TRBV11-2; J: TRBJ2-1; CDR3: ASSLVAGTYNEQF
length: 11; V: TRBV9; J: TRBJ1-1; CDR3: ASHRVLNTEAF
length: 13; V: TRBV5-4; J: TRBJ2-7; CDR3: ASSLVRGSSYEQY
length: 14; V: TRBV2; J: TRBJ2-7; CDR3: ASSDDDRGGSYEQY
length: 13; V: TRBV6-5; J: TRBJ1-2; CDR3: ASSPQDWINYGYT
length: 14; V: TRBV19; J: TRBJ2-7; CDR3: ASSIDLGRPSYEQY
length: 14; V: TRBV11-2; J: TRBJ1-4; CDR3: ASSGGATVINEKLF
length: 13; V: TRBV11-2; J: TRBJ1-1; CDR3: ASSLLGAMNTEAF